This T cell receptor (beta chain) comes out of a study of T cell responses to AZD1222 COVID-19 vaccine. General study findings and limits: Donors were chiefly white British, with a greater number of females, and clonal diversity was perhaps underestimated. Along spike, vaccine-associated CD4 TCRs were found throughout, with dominance at 160-218 and 743-854.

V shed 1 base and J shed 5 bases, with 10 bases lying between them. CDR1 and CDR2 (germline): SGHDN, FVKESK. There are 14 residues in the CDR3. About this clone: Its target is unknown.

TCRdb's table, derived via immunoSEQ multiplex PCR, lists solely in-frame clones and lacks some. The data show 100,000 to 150,000 clones, approximately 83% seen once. Sequences were derived from peripheral blood, sampled on day 0 of AZD1222 vaccination. The genes are TRBV14 and TRBJ2-3; D unclear. The receptor was isolated from an adult in good health. The CDR3 nucleotides read TGTGCCAGCAGCCAAGGAGCGTGGGTAGATACGCAGTATTTT. Amino acid sequence: CASSQGAWVDTQYF.